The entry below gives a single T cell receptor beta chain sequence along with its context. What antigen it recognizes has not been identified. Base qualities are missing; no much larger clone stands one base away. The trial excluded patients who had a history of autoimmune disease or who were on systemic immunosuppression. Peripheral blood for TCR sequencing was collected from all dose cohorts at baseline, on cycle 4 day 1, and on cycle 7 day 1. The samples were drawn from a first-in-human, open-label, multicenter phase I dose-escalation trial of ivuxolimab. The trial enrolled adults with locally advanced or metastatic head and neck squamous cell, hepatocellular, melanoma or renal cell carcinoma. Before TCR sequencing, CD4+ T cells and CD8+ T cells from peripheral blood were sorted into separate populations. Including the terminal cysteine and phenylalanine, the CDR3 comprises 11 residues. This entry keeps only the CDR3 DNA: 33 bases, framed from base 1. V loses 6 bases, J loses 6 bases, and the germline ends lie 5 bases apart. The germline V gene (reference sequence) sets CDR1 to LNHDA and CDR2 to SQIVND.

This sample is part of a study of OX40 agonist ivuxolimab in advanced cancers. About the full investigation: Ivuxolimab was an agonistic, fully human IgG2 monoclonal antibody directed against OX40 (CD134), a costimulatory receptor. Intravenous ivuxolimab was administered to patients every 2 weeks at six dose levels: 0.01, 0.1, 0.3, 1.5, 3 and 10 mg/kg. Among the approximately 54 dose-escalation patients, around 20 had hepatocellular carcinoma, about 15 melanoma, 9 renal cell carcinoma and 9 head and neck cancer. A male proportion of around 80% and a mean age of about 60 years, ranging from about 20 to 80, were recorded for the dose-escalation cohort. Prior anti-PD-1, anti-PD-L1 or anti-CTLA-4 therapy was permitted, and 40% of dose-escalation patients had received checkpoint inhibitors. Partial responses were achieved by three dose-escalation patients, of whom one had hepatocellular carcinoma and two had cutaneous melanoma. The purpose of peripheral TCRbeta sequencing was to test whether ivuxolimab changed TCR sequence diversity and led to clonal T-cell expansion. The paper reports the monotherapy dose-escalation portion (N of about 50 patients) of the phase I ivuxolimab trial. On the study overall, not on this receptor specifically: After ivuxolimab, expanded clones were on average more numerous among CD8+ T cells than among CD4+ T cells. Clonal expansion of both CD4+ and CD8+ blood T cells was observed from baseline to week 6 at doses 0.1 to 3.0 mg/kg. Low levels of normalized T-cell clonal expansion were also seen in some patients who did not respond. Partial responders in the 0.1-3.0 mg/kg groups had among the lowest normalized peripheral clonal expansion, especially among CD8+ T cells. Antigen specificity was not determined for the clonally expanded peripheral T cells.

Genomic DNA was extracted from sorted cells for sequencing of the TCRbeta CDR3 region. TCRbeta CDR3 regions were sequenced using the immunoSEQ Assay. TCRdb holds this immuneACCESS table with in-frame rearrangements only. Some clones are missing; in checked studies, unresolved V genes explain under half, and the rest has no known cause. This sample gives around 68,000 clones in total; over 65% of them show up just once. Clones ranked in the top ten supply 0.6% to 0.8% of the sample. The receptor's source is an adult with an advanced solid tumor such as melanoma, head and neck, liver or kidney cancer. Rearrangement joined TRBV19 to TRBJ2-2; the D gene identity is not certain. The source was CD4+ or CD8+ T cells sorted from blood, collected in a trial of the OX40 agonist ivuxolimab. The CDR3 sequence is CASRNAGELFF. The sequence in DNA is TGTGCCAGTAGAAACGCCGGGGAGCTGTTTTTT.